The 7 T cell receptor beta chains below were found in one sample sequenced in a study of identical twins. One entry per CDR3 protein, called by TCRdb with MiXCR from the 5' RACE reads. Of hundreds of thousands of distinct CDR3 sequences detected, approximately 6% appear once; the ten largest clones hold roughly 1.6%. Material: naive T cells sorted from blood. These receptors all come from a man aged 18 to 35 in good health.

This clonotype was seen at least ten times. The chain uses TRBV5-1 and TRBJ2-1, with D uncertain. Trimming removed 4 bases at V and 5 bases at J, with 10 bases between. The CDR3 is 13 amino acids. Germline V gene sequence: CDR1 SGHRS, CDR2 YFSETQ. The CDR3 is CASSREINNEQFF. CDR3 nucleotide sequence: TGCGCCAGCAGCCGAGAAATAAACAATGAGCAGTTCTTC. Full variable domain (remainder filled in from reference TRBV5-1 and TRBJ2-1): KAGVTQTPRYLIKTRGQQVTLSCSPISGHRSVSWYQQTPGQGLQFLFEYFSETQRNKGNFPGRFSGRQFSNSRSEMNVSTLELGDSALYLCASSREINNEQFFGPGTRLTVL.

The chain joins TRBV4-1 to TRBJ1-1, with D hard to call. Germline V lookup: CDR1 MGHRA, CDR2 YSYEKL. The CDR3 is made up of 16 amino acids. Between the trimmed V and J ends, which lost 1 base and 4 bases, there was a span of 16 bases. The CDR3 is CASSQGLHFRSTEAFF. In DNA form, the CDR3 reads TGCGCCAGCAGCCAAGGATTACACTTCAGGAGCACTGAAGCTTTCTTT.

This clonotype was seen many times. The V call is TRBV12-3 or TRBV12-4, the J call TRBJ2-6; TRBD1 agrees at 11 bases. The CDR3 runs 16 residues. J gave up 5 bases and V 1 base, and 1 base lay outside the gene matches. CDR3 nucleotide sequence: TGTGCCAGCAGTTTAGGGACAGGGGGCTGGGCCAACGTCCTGACTTTC. Protein product: CASSLGTGGWANVLTF.

This clonotype was picked up a small number of times. Germline and junction disagree at one end, which may indicate a read error. This rearrangement joins TRBV3-1 to TRBJ1-5, with unresolved D. Per germline, CDR1 LGHDT and CDR2 YNNKEL (reference sequence). This CDR3 contains 14 residues. The CDR3 DNA reads TGTGCCAGCAGCCAAGATTATAGCGATCAGCCCCAGCATTTT. This encodes CASSQDYSDQPQHF.

The gene calls are TRBV11-2 and TRBJ2-3, with TRBD1 matching over 9 bases. This CDR3 has 15 residues. V lost 0 bases, J lost 4 bases, and 2 bases stayed unmatched. Germline V gene data show CDR1 as SGHAT and CDR2 as FQNNGV. For the CDR3, the DNA is TGTGCCAGCAGCTTAGAAGACAGGGGGGCAGATACGCAGTATTTT. Protein sequence: CASSLEDRGADTQYF.

The sample holds a few counts of this clonotype. The chain carries TRBV5-1 and TRBJ2-3; 13 bases are a match to TRBD2. Germline CDR1 SGHRS, CDR2 YFSETQ. V lost 2 bases and J lost 2; bases outside the gene matches: 2. The CDR3 sequence is 16 residues long. The CDR3 region is CASSLGLAGVTDTQYF. The CDR3 DNA follows: TGCGCCAGCAGCTTAGGACTAGCGGGGGTCACAGATACGCAGTATTTT.

This chain uses TRBV15 with TRBJ2-1; 12 bases agree with TRBD2. The CDR3 extends over 16 amino acids. Germline CDR1 is LNHNV and CDR2 is YYDKDF (reference sequence). After removal of 5 bases from V and 4 bases from J, the junction contained 6 bases not matched to a gene. The CDR3 protein is CATSHLAGGPYNEQFF. The DNA for the CDR3 is TGTGCCACCAGCCACCTAGCGGGAGGGCCATACAATGAGCAGTTCTTC.